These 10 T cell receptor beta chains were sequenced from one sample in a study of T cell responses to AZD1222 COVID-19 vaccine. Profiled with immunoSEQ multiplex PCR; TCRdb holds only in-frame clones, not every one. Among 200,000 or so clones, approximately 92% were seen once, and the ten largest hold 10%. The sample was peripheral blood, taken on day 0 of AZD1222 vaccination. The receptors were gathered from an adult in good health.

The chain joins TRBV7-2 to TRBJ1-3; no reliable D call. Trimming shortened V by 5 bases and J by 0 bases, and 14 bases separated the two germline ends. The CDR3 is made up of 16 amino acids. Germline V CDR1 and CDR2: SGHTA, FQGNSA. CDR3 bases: TGTGCCAGCAGCGCCCTAGGATGGGGCTCTGGAAACACCATATATTTT. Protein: CASSALGWGSGNTIYF. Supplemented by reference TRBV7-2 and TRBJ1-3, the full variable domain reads GAGVSQSPSNKVTEKGKDVELRCDPISGHTALYWYRQSLGQGLEFLIYFQGNSAPDKSGLPSDRFSAERTGGSVSTLTIQRTQQEDSAVYLCASSALGWGSGNTIYFGEGSWLTVV.

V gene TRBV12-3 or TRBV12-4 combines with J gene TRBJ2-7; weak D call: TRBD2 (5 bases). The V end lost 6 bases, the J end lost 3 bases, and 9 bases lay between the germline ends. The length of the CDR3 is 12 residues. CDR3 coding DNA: TGTGCCAGCAGCCAAGGACTCTACGAGCAGTACTTC. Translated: CASSQGLYEQYF.

CDR3 sequence: CASSLRGDRGLFF. The CDR3 DNA sequence: TGTGCCAGCAGCCTTCGAGGGGACAGGGGCTTGTTTTTT. V and J are TRBV6-5 and TRBJ1-4; 10 bases match TRBD1. Germline assignment: CDR1 MNHEY and CDR2 SVGAGI. This CDR3 comprises 13 residues. V shed 6 bases and J 15 bases; nucleotides not matched to a gene: 10.

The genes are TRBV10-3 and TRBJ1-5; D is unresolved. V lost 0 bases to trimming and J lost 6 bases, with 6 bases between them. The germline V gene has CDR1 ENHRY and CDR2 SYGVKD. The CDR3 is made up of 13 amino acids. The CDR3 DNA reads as TGTGCCATCAGTGAGTCGACTGGTCAGCCCCAGCATTTT. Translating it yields CAISESTGQPQHF.

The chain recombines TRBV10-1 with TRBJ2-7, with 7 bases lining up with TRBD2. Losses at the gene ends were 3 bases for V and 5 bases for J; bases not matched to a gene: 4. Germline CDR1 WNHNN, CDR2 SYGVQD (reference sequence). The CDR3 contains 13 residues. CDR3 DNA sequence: TGCGCCAGCAGTGATACTAGCGTCCACGAGCAGTACGTC. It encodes CASSDTSVHEQYV.

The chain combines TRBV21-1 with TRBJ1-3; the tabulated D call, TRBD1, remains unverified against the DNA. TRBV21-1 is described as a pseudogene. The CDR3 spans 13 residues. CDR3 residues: CASITEIGNTIYF. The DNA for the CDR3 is TGTGCCAGCATCACAGAGATAGGAAACACCATATATTTT.

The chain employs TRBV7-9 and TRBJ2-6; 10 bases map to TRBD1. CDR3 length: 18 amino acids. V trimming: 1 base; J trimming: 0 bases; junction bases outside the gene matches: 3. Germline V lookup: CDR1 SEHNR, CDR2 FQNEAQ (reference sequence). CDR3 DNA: TGTGCCAGCAGCTTAGGGGACAGGGGTCACTCTGGGGCCAACGTCCTGACTTTC. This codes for CASSLGDRGHSGANVLTF.

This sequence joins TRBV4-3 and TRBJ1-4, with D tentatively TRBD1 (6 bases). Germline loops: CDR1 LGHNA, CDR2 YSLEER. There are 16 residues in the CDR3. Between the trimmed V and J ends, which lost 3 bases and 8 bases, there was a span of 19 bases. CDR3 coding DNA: TGCGCCAGCAGCCAGTCGAGTGGGGGGGCCCGGGAAAAACTGTTTTTT. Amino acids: CASSQSSGGAREKLFF.

The CDR3 DNA reads TGTGCCAGCAGTACAACAGGGGGTACGGGCTACACCTTC. Residues: CASSTTGGTGYTF. The chain employs TRBV12-3 or TRBV12-4 and TRBJ1-2; TRBD1 aligns across 8 bases. This CDR3 spans 13 amino acids. V was clipped by 5 bases and J by 8 bases; unmatched bases: 7.

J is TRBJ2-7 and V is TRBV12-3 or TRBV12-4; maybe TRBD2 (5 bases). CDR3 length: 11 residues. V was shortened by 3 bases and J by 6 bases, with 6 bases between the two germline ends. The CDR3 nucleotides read TGTGCCAGCAGTTTTGGGAGCGAGCAGTACTTC. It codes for CASSFGSEQYF.